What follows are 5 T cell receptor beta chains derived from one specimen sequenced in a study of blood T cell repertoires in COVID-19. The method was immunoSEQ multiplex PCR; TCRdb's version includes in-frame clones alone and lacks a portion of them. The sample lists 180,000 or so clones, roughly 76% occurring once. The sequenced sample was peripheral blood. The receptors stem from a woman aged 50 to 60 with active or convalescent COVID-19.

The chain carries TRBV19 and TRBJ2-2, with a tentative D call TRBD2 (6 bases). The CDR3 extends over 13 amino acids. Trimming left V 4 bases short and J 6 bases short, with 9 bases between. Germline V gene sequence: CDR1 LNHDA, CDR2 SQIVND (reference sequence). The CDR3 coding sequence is TGTGCCAGTAGTACTCTAGCGCCCGGGGAGCTGTTTTTT. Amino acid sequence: CASSTLAPGELFF. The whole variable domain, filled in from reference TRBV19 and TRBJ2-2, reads DGGITQSPKYLFRKEGQNVTLSCEQNLNHDAMYWYRQDPGQGLRLIYYSQIVNDFQKGDIAEGYSVSREKKESFPLTVTSAQKNPTAFYLCASSTLAPGELFFGEGSRLTVL.

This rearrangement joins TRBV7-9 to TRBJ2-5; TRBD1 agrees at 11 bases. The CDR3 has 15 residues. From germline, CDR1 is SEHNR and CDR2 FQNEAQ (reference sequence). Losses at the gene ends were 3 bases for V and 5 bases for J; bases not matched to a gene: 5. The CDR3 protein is CASSFVGQGGETQYF. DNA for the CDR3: TGTGCCAGCAGCTTTGTGGGACAGGGGGGCGAGACCCAGTACTTC.

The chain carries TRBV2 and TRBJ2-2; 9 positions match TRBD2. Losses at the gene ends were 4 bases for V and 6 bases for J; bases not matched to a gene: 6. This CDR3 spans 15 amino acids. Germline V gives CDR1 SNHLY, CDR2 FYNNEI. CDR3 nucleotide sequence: TGTGCCAGCAGTGTTACAAGGACTAGCGCCGGGGAGCTGTTTTTT. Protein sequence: CASSVTRTSAGELFF.

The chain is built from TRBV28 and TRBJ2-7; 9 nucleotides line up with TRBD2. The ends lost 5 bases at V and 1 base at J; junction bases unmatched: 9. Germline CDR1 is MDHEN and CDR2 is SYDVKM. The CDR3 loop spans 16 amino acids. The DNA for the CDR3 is TGTGCCAGCAGTGTCTTAGGGACTAGCAGATCCTACGAGCAGTACTTC. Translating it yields CASSVLGTSRSYEQYF.

This CDR3 is CASSPPLRSKETQYF. The CDR3 nucleotides are TGTGCCAGCAGCCCCCCTCTGCGGTCCAAAGAGACCCAGTACTTC. V and J are TRBV3-1 (or the pseudogene TRBV3-2) and TRBJ2-5, with D uncertain. From germline, CDR1 is LGHDT and CDR2 YNNKEL (reference sequence). This CDR3 is built from 15 residues. Trimming pared 4 bases from V and 3 bases from J, leaving 15 bases between.